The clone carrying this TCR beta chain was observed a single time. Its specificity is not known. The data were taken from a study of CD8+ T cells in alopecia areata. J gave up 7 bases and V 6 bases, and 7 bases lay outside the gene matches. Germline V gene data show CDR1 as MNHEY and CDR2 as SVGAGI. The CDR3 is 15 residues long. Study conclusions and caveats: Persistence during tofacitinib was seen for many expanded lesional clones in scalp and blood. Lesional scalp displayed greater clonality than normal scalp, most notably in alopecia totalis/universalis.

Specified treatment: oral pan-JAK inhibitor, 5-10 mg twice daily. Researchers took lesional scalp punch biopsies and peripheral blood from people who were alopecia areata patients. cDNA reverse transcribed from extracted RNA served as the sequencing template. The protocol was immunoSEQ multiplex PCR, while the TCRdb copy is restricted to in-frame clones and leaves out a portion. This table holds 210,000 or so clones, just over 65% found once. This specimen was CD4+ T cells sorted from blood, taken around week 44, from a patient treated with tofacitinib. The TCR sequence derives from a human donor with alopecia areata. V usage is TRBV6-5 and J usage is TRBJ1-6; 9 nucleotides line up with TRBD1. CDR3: CASRLRTGVNSPLHF. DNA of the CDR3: TGTGCCAGCAGACTAAGGACAGGGGTGAATTCACCCCTCCACTTT.